These 4 T cell receptor beta chains were all obtained from the same sample, sequenced in a study of blood T cell repertoires in COVID-19 (dated by TCRdb to the early 2020s). The library was made by the immunoSEQ multiplex PCR assay. TCRdb limited this immuneACCESS table to in-frame rearrangements with V and J called. A share of clones is missing; checked studies link under half to unresolved V genes, and the rest is unexplained. The sample table contains 9,000 to 13,000 clones; only one count was recorded for 70% to 90% of them. The ten biggest clones cover roughly 26% of the sample. The sequenced sample was peripheral blood. The receptors originated from a man aged 30 to 39 with active or convalescent COVID-19.

J is TRBJ2-5 and V is TRBV24-1, with TRBD2 identical over 7 bases. This CDR3 is built from 16 residues. The germline V gene has CDR1 KGHDR and CDR2 SFDVKD. V was clipped by 5 bases and J by 3 bases; unmatched bases: 11. The CDR3 DNA is TGTGCCACCAGTGGGGGCGGTGGCGGGGGAAAAGAGACCCAGTACTTC. Its translation: CATSGGGGGGKETQYF.

This rearrangement joins TRBV29-1 to TRBJ2-3; 7 bases fit TRBD2. The CDR3 totals 15 residues. The trim removed 0 bases at V and 4 bases at J, leaving 7 bases unmatched. Germline CDR1 reads SQVTM; CDR2 reads ANQGSEA. Here the CDR3 reads CSVEDGLAVADTQYF. DNA of the CDR3: TGCAGCGTTGAAGATGGGCTAGCGGTAGCAGATACGCAGTATTTT.

This clone was recorded only once. V gene TRBV5-1 combines with J gene TRBJ2-3; D call uncertain. With 3 bases removed from V and 0 bases from J, the gap between germline ends came to 8 bases. Germline V gene lookup returns CDR1 SGHRS and CDR2 YFSETQ. This CDR3 comprises 14 residues. The CDR3: CASSSLTSTDTQYF. CDR3 sequence (DNA): TGCGCCAGCAGCTCCCTGACTAGCACAGATACGCAGTATTTT.

This chain connects TRBV7-8 to TRBJ2-3; 7 positions match TRBD2. CDR1 SGHVS and CDR2 FQNEAQ come from the germline V gene. The CDR3 extends over 16 amino acids. Trimming removed 1 base from V and 2 bases from J; junction bases left unmatched: 6. The CDR3 nucleotides are TGTGCCAGCAGCTTAGTCTCGGGGGGTGACACAGATACGCAGTATTTT. This sequence encodes CASSLVSGGDTDTQYF.